This T cell receptor (beta chain) was identified during a study of cytotoxic CD8 clonotypes in ibrutinib-treated CLL. The protocol was immunoSEQ multiplex PCR, while the TCRdb copy is restricted to in-frame clones and leaves out a portion. The sample includes 65,000 to 80,000 clones, roughly 80% of them seen just once. The CDR3 length is 14 residues. Trimming removed 3 bases from V and 10 bases from J; junction bases left unmatched: 10. Germline V CDR1 and CDR2: SGDLS, YYNGEE. A few counts support this clone. The starting material was PBMCs, obtained after 24 months of ibrutinib treatment. The TCR was taken from a human donor with chronic lymphocytic leukemia. This chain joins TRBV9 and TRBJ2-1, with TRBD2 identical over 7 bases. The CDR3 DNA reads TGTGCCAGCAGCGCTAGCGGTCCCTCGGTAGAGCAGTTCTTC. It codes for CASSASGPSVEQFF.